The source of this TCR beta chain is a study of human T cells and chemical hapten exposure. The study used a library that attached unique molecular identifiers to individual cDNA molecules. TCRdb reanalysed the RACE reads using MiXCR and keeps one entry per CDR3 protein. The sample lists some 90,000 distinct CDR3 sequences, roughly 8.5% occurring once. The germline V gene encodes CDR1 SGHTA and CDR2 FQGTGA. The length of the CDR3 is 15 residues. V lost 4 bases to trimming and J lost 2 bases; unmatched junction nucleotides: 4. As to time point: healthy volunteer bleed at 2 weeks. The template was total RNA from unfractionated whole blood. This clonotype has at least ten counts.

Sequenced input: whole blood. The TCR sequence derives from a female donor in good health. Some clones in this sample may be carry-over from other donors' samples. This chain links TRBV7-3 with TRBJ2-3; the match to TRBD2 covers 9 bases. The CDR3 protein is CASSSSGGITDTQYF. The CDR3 DNA is TGTGCCAGCAGCTCGAGCGGGGGGATCACAGATACGCAGTATTTT. The full variable domain, completed using reference TRBV7-3 and TRBJ2-3, is GAGVSQTPSNKVTEKGKYVELRCDPISGHTALYWYRQSLGQGPEFLIYFQGTGAADDSGLPNDRFFAVRPEGSVSTLKIQRTERGDSAVYLCASSSSGGITDTQYFGPGTRLTVL.